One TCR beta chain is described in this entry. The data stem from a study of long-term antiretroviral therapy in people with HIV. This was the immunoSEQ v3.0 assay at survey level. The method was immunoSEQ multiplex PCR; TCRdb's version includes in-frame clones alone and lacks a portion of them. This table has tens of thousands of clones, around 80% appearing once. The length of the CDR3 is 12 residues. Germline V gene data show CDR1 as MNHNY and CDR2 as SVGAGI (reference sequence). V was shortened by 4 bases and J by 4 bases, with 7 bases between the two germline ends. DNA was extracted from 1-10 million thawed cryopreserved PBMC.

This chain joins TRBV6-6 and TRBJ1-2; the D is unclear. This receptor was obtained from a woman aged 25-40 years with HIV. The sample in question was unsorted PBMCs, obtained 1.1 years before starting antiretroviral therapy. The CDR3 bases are TGTGCCAGCAGTTGGGCTTTCTATGGCTACACCTTC. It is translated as CASSWAFYGYTF.